These 32 T cell receptor beta chains came from one sample sequenced in a study of blood T cell repertoires in COVID-19. Clones were read by immunoSEQ multiplex PCR, and TCRdb kept only the in-frame ones, dropping some. The table shows some 320,000 clones, with 85% occurring only once. The sample consisted of peripheral blood. These receptor sequences come from a human donor in a cohort sampled during active COVID-19.

The rearrangement joins TRBV2 to TRBJ2-2; TRBD2 matches at 10 bases. The germline gives CDR1 SNHLY, CDR2 FYNNEI. The V segment lost 6 bases and the J segment 4 bases; nucleotides outside the gene matches: 5. This CDR3 is built from 15 residues. This chain's CDR3 is CASSPGLAITGELFF. CDR3 bases: TGTGCCAGCAGCCCGGGACTAGCGATCACCGGGGAGCTGTTTTTT.

This chain connects TRBV19 to TRBJ2-6; D remains unclear. This CDR3 has 16 amino acids. Trimming took 5 bases from V and 1 from J, leaving 12 bases between them. Germline assignment: CDR1 LNHDA and CDR2 SQIVND (reference sequence). The CDR3 DNA follows: TGTGCCAGTAGTCCTAGACGAAAATCTGGGGCCAACGTCCTGACTTTC. Its protein product is CASSPRRKSGANVLTF.

V gene TRBV7-2 combines with J gene TRBJ2-1; TRBD1 matches 7 bases. There are 15 residues in the CDR3. After removal of 5 bases from V and 6 bases from J, the junction contained 10 bases not matched to a gene. Germline V gene lookup returns CDR1 SGHTA and CDR2 FQGNSA. The CDR3: CASSLLSQGVNEQFF. DNA of the CDR3: TGTGCCAGCAGCCTGCTGAGTCAGGGGGTCAATGAGCAGTTCTTC.

The V and J genes are TRBV5-1 and TRBJ1-2, with D tentatively TRBD1 (6 bases). Deletions cut 4 bases from V and 0 bases from J, with 16 bases between. From germline, CDR1 is SGHRS and CDR2 YFSETQ. The CDR3 covers 16 residues. The CDR3 DNA sequence: TGCGCCAGCAGCCGCCCCGGACAGAAAGCTAACTATGGCTACACCTTC. This translates into CASSRPGQKANYGYTF.

J is TRBJ1-2 and V is TRBV19; D is uncertain. With 1 base removed from V and 0 bases from J, the gap between germline ends came to 6 bases. Germline V gene sequence: CDR1 LNHDA, CDR2 SQIVND (reference sequence). The CDR3 spans 14 residues. This CDR3 is CASSIGATNYGYTF. As DNA, the CDR3 is TGTGCCAGTAGTATAGGAGCAACTAACTATGGCTACACCTTC.

The chain is built from TRBV24-1 and TRBJ2-2, with 7 bases fitting TRBD1. This CDR3 spans 16 amino acids. Germline CDR1 is KGHDR and CDR2 is SFDVKD. Trimming took 5 bases from V and 5 from J; bases not matched to a gene: 10. The CDR3 coding sequence is TGTGCCACCAGTGCCGGACGACAGGGACGGACCGGGGAGCTGTTTTTT. Translated, it gives CATSAGRQGRTGELFF.

The V and J genes are TRBV2 and TRBJ2-7; D perhaps matches TRBD2 (5 bases). Trimming shortened V by 6 bases and J by 2 bases, and 14 bases separated the two germline ends. The CDR3 loop spans 14 amino acids. The germline V gene encodes CDR1 SNHLY and CDR2 FYNNEI. The CDR3 nucleotides are TGTGCCAGCAGGACGGACTTTGGAACCTACGAGCAGTACTTC. Translating gives CASRTDFGTYEQYF.

The rearrangement joins TRBV10-2 to TRBJ2-1; 15 bases line up with TRBD2. Germline assignment: CDR1 WSHSY and CDR2 SAAADI. The CDR3 is 15 residues long. V lost 8 bases, J lost 9 bases, and 8 bases stayed unmatched. Here the CDR3 reads CASGGLAGGFTEQFF. CDR3 in DNA: TGCGCCAGCGGGGGACTAGCGGGAGGTTTCACTGAGCAGTTCTTC.

The V call is TRBV18, the J call TRBJ1-1, with D maybe TRBD1 (5 bases). Trimming shortened V by 2 bases and J by 4 bases, and 14 bases separated the two germline ends. The germline V gene encodes CDR1 KGHSH and CDR2 LQKENI. The length of the CDR3 is 15 residues. CDR3 protein: CASSPKGGGATEAFF. CDR3 sequence (DNA): TGTGCCAGCTCACCAAAGGGCGGGGGAGCCACTGAAGCTTTCTTT. Using reference TRBV18 and TRBJ1-1 for the parts outside the CDR3, the full variable domain is NAGVMQNPRHLVRRRGQEARLRCSPMKGHSHVYWYRQLPEEGLKFMVYLQKENIIDESGMPKERFSAEFPKEGPSILRIQQVVRGDSAAYFCASSPKGGGATEAFFGQGTRLTVV.

This sequence joins TRBV10-3 and TRBJ1-6; the D gene is possibly TRBD1 (6 bases). Germline V gene sequence: CDR1 ENHRY, CDR2 SYGVKD. Trimming shortened V by 3 bases and J by 8 bases, and 20 bases separated the two germline ends. The CDR3 is 17 amino acids. The CDR3 protein is CAISDPSGGDPDSPLHF. The CDR3 DNA is TGTGCCATCAGTGACCCTTCTGGGGGCGACCCGGATTCACCCCTCCACTTT.

The J gene is TRBJ2-1, the V gene TRBV11-3; 10 bases are a match to TRBD2. After removal of 5 bases from V and 7 bases from J, the junction contained 8 bases not matched to a gene. CDR3 length: 15 amino acids. The V gene's germline CDR1 is SGHNT and CDR2 YENEEA. CDR3 region: CASSTSGGARNEQFF. CDR3 nucleotide sequence: TGTGCCAGCAGCACCAGCGGGGGGGCCAGGAATGAGCAGTTCTTC.

J is TRBJ1-1 and V is TRBV28; D gene uncertain. CDR3 length: 12 residues. Looked up from germline, CDR1 is MDHEN and CDR2 is SYDVKM. V lost 6 bases to trimming and J lost 5 bases, with 10 bases between them. The CDR3 reads CASRRGWTEAFF. CDR3 DNA: TGTGCCAGCAGACGAGGGTGGACTGAAGCTTTCTTT.

The V gene is TRBV7-3, the J gene TRBJ1-1; TRBD1 is a possible D gene (5 bases). With 5 bases removed from V and 4 bases from J, the gap between germline ends came to 8 bases. Germline assignment: CDR1 SGHTA and CDR2 FQGTGA. The CDR3 is made up of 12 amino acids. The CDR3 bases are TGTGCCAGCAGCCAGGGTGGCACTGAAGCTTTCTTT. Translation gives CASSQGGTEAFF.

The chain joins TRBV5-1 to TRBJ2-7, with TRBD2 identical over 10 bases. Unmatched junction bases numbered 1, after V lost 4 bases and J lost 0 bases. CDR1 SGHRS and CDR2 YFSETQ come from the germline V gene. This CDR3 is 14 amino acids long. This chain's CDR3 is CASSSGGASYEQYF. In DNA form, the CDR3 reads TGCGCCAGCAGCAGCGGGGGGGCCTCCTACGAGCAGTACTTC.

This clone appeared once. This chain links TRBV14 with TRBJ2-6, with 7 bases aligning to TRBD2. V trimming: 11 bases; J trimming: 4 bases; junction bases outside the gene matches: 11. CDR1 SGHDN and CDR2 FVKESK come from the germline V gene. This CDR3 comprises 15 residues. The CDR3 DNA follows: TGTGCCTCTCTACTGCGGGGGATAGGGGCCAACGTCCTGACTTTC. Translating it yields CASLLRGIGANVLTF.

This clone was seen a few times. The genes are TRBV7-9 and TRBJ1-1; the D gene is possibly TRBD1 (5 bases). CDR1 SEHNR and CDR2 FQNEAQ come from the germline V gene (reference sequence). Trimming removed 5 bases at V and 5 bases at J, with 18 bases between. The CDR3 is 15 residues long. As DNA, the CDR3 is TGTGCCAGCAGCCTACGGGACCGGAGGGGAACTGAAGCTTTCTTT. It is translated as CASSLRDRRGTEAFF.

A single count supports this clone. The J gene is TRBJ1-2, the V gene TRBV2; D perhaps matches TRBD1 (6 bases). V dropped 3 bases and J dropped 2 bases, with 10 bases sitting between them. Per germline, CDR1 SNHLY and CDR2 FYNNEI. CDR3 length equals 14 residues. CDR3 residues: CASSEVGANYGYTF. The CDR3 nucleotides read TGTGCCAGCAGTGAGGTGGGGGCGAACTATGGCTACACCTTC.

The rearrangement joins TRBV6-5 to TRBJ2-7; 10 nucleotides align to TRBD1. V shed 6 bases, J shed 3 bases, and the junction held 8 bases outside the gene matches. Germline-derived CDR1 and CDR2 are MNHEY and SVGAGI. This CDR3 spans 15 amino acids. DNA for the CDR3: TGTGCCAGCAGGGCGACAGGGGGCGTATACTACGAGCAGTACTTC. Translating it yields CASRATGGVYYEQYF.

The chain uses TRBV7-3 and TRBJ1-1; no clear D. V lost 2 bases to trimming and J lost 2 bases, with 12 bases between them. The germline V gene has CDR1 SGHTA and CDR2 FQGTGA. The CDR3 loop spans 15 amino acids. The CDR3 bases are TGTGCCAGCAGCTTAGGGCTTCCGGGAAACACTGAAGCTTTCTTT. This codes for CASSLGLPGNTEAFF.

V is TRBV14 and J is TRBJ1-1, with D possibly TRBD1 on 6 matching bases. V was trimmed by 4 bases and J by 7 bases, leaving 13 bases between them. This CDR3 spans 13 amino acids. Germline V gene data show CDR1 as SGHDN and CDR2 as FVKESK. CDR3: CASSREGGDEAFF. The CDR3 nucleotides are TGTGCCAGCAGCCGAGAGGGGGGAGATGAAGCTTTCTTT.

DNA for the CDR3: TGTGCCAGCAGTTACTCGAAACCGAGGAACACTGAAGCTTTCTTT. Translating it yields CASSYSKPRNTEAFF. This chain uses TRBV6-5 with TRBJ1-1; D is unresolved. Per germline, CDR1 MNHEY and CDR2 SVGAGI. The CDR3 spans 15 residues. With 0 bases removed from V and 1 base from J, the gap between germline ends came to 9 bases.

V gene TRBV6-6 combines with J gene TRBJ1-1; 7 positions match TRBD1. Unmatched junction bases numbered 0, after V lost 0 bases and J lost 5 bases. The CDR3 is 13 amino acids. The germline V gene encodes CDR1 MNHNY and CDR2 SVGAGI (reference sequence). CDR3 residues: CASSYSTGTEAFF. The CDR3 DNA is TGTGCCAGCAGTTACTCGACAGGGACTGAAGCTTTCTTT.

This chain links TRBV9 with TRBJ2-5; D not resolved. The V gene lost 1 base and the J gene lost 1 base, with 5 bases spanning the gap. Germline assignment: CDR1 SGDLS and CDR2 YYNGEE. CDR3 length: 13 amino acids. DNA for the CDR3: TGTGCCAGCAGCGTACCGGGCCAAGAGACCCAGTACTTC. Residues: CASSVPGQETQYF.

V usage is TRBV7-8 and J usage is TRBJ1-4, with a possible D match to TRBD1 (6 bases). Germline V gives CDR1 SGHVS, CDR2 FQNEAQ. With 4 bases removed from V and 0 bases from J, the gap between germline ends came to 9 bases. This CDR3 spans 15 amino acids. The CDR3 DNA sequence: TGTGCCAGCAGCTATACAGGGTCAACTAATGAAAAACTGTTTTTT. Its protein product is CASSYTGSTNEKLFF.

Regarding this clone: Within the sample, other DNA sequences also encode this same CDR3. This sequence joins TRBV5-1 and TRBJ2-7, with a tentative D call TRBD1 (6 bases). Trimming stripped 2 bases from V and 2 bases from J, with 8 bases between. The CDR3 has 13 amino acids. Looked up from germline, CDR1 is SGHRS and CDR2 is YFSETQ. This CDR3 reads CASSFTGTYEQYF. Written as DNA, the CDR3 is TGCGCCAGCAGCTTTACAGGGACCTACGAGCAGTACTTC.

The count of this clone is one. V gene TRBV24-1 combines with J gene TRBJ1-2; 10 bases match TRBD1. This CDR3 is built from 13 residues. The V segment lost 9 bases and the J segment 7 bases; nucleotides outside the gene matches: 7. From germline, CDR1 is KGHDR and CDR2 SFDVKD. Here the CDR3 reads CATRETGGSGYTF. The CDR3 DNA is TGTGCCACCCGAGAGACAGGGGGCAGTGGCTACACCTTC.

In the case of this clone: Other DNA sequences in this sample translate to the same CDR3. The genes are TRBV24-1 and TRBJ2-7, with 12 bases that match TRBD1. CDR1 KGHDR and CDR2 SFDVKD come from the germline V gene. This CDR3 contains 15 residues. The J segment lost 7 bases and the V segment lost 2 bases, leaving 5 bases of the junction unmatched. The CDR3 DNA is TGTGCCACCAGTGATTCGGGACAGGGGGCTTATGAGCAGTACTTC. Residues: CATSDSGQGAYEQYF.

This chain links TRBV24-1 with TRBJ2-3, with TRBD2 matching over 15 bases. This CDR3 is 16 amino acids long. CDR1 and CDR2 (germline): KGHDR, SFDVKD. V shed 3 bases, J shed 7 bases, and the junction held 4 bases outside the gene matches. CDR3 nucleotides: TGTGCCACCAGTGATCCCGGACTAGCGGGGGGGCATACGCAGTATTTT. It encodes CATSDPGLAGGHTQYF.

The rearrangement joins TRBV15 to TRBJ1-1, with D possibly matching TRBD1 (6 bases). The CDR3 loop spans 14 amino acids. The germline V and J ends were trimmed by 8 bases and 1 base, with 14 bases remaining between them. Per the germline V gene, CDR1 is LNHNV and CDR2 is YYDKDF (reference sequence). Here the CDR3 reads CATDYRAKNTEAFF. In DNA, the CDR3 is TGTGCCACCGACTACAGGGCTAAGAACACTGAAGCTTTCTTT.

The CDR3 loop is CASSFTPQGKCPYEQYF. In nucleotides, the CDR3 is TGCGCCAGCAGTTTTACGCCCCAGGGGAAGTGCCCCTACGAGCAGTACTTC. The V call is TRBV10-1, the J call TRBJ2-7; TRBD1 might be the D (6 bases). Per germline, CDR1 WNHNN and CDR2 SYGVQD (reference sequence). The CDR3 runs to 17 residues. V was cut by 5 bases and J by 2 bases, with 22 bases left in between.

This chain connects TRBV10-1 to TRBJ1-5; perhaps TRBD1 as D (6 bases). The CDR3 is 15 residues long. CDR1 WNHNN and CDR2 SYGVQD come from the germline V gene (reference sequence). Trimming left V 9 bases short and J 0 bases short, with 15 bases between. This CDR3 reads CARNDRRYSNQPQHF. DNA of the CDR3: TGCGCCAGAAATGACAGGAGATATAGCAATCAGCCCCAGCATTTT.

The rearrangement links TRBV19 to TRBJ2-7; D uncertain. Deletions cut 5 bases from V and 3 bases from J, with 17 bases between. The CDR3 runs to 15 residues. Germline V gene lookup returns CDR1 LNHDA and CDR2 SQIVND (reference sequence). The CDR3 region is CASSLPLNSFYEQYF. The CDR3 region has the DNA TGTGCCAGTAGTCTTCCCTTGAACAGCTTCTACGAGCAGTACTTC.